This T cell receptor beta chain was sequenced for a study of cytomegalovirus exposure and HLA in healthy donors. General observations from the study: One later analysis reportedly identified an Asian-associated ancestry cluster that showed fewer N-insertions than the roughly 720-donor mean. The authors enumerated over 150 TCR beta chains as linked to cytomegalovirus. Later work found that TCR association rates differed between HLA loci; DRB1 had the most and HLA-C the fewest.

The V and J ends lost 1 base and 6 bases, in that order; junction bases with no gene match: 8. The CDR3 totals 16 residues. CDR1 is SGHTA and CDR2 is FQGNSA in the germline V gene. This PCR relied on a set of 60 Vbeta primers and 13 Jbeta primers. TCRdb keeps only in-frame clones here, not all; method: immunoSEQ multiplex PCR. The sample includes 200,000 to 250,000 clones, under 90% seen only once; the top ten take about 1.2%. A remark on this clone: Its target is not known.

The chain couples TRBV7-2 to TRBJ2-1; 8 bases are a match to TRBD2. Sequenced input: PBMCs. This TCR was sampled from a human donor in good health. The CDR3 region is CASSLVGTTSGNEQFF. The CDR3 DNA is TGTGCCAGCAGCTTAGTAGGGACCACTAGCGGCAATGAGCAGTTCTTC.